The source of this T cell receptor beta chain is a study of blood T cell repertoires in COVID-19. The data were produced by immunoSEQ multiplex PCR, yet TCRdb's version contains in-frame clones alone and is incomplete. Of around 140,000 clones in the sample, around nine tenths are singletons; the top ten hold about 17%. The CDR3 is made up of 16 amino acids. Germline values: CDR1 SGHRS, CDR2 YFSETQ. Between the trimmed V and J ends, which lost 4 bases and 0 bases, there was a span of 14 bases. The sequence derives from a man aged 50 or older with active or convalescent COVID-19. V usage is TRBV5-1 and J usage is TRBJ1-3; D possibly corresponds to TRBD1 (6 bases). The sequencing sample was made of peripheral blood. The CDR3 coding sequence is TGCGCCAGCAGCCCGGCCACAGGGAGCTCTGGAAACACCATATATTTT. Protein sequence: CASSPATGSSGNTIYF.